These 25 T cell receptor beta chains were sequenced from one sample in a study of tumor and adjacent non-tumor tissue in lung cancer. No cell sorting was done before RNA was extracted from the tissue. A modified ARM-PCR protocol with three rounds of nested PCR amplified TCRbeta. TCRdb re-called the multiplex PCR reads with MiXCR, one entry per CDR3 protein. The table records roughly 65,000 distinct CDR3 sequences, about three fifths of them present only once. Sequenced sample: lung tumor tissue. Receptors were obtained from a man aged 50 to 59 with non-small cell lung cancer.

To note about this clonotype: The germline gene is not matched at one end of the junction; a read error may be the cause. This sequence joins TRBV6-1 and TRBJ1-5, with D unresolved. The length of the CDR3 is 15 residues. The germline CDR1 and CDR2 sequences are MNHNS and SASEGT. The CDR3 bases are TGTGCCAGCAGTGATATGTCCGGGTTTGGCCAGCCCCAGCATTTC. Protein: CASSDMSGFGQPQHF.

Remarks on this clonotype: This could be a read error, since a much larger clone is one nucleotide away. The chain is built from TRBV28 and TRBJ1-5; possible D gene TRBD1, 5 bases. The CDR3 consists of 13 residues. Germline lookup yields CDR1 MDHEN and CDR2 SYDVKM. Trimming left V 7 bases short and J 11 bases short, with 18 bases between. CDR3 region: CASIRQRRGTQHF. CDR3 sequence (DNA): TGTGCCAGCATACGACAGAGACGGGGAACCCAGCATTTT.

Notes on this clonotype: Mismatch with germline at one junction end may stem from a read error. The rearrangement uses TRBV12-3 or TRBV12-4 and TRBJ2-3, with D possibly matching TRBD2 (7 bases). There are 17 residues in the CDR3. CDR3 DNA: TGTGTCAGCAGTCCCTTCGAAGTGGGGGGGGCAGGAGATACGCAGTATTTT. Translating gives CVSSPFEVGGAGDTQYF.

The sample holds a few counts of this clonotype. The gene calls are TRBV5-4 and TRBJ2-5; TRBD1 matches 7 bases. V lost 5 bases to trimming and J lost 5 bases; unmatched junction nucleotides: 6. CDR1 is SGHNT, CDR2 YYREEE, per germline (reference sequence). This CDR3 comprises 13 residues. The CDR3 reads CASRRGPRETQYF. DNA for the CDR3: TGTGCCAGCAGGAGGGGGCCTCGGGAGACCCAGTACTTC.

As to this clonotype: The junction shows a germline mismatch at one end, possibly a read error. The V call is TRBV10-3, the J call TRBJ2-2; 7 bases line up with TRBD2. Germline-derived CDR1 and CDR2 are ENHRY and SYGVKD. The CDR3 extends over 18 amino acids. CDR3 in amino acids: CAISERGSGPTDTWELFF. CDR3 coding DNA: TGTGCCATTAGTGAGCGGGGATCCGGACCTACGGACACCTGGGAGCTGTTTTTT.

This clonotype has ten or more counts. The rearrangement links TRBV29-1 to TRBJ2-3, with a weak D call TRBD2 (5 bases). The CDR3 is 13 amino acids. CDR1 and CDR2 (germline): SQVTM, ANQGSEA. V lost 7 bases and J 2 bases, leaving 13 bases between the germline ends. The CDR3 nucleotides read TGCAGCGGGAGGAGGCAGGTCACAGATACGCAGTATTTT. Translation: CSGRRQVTDTQYF.

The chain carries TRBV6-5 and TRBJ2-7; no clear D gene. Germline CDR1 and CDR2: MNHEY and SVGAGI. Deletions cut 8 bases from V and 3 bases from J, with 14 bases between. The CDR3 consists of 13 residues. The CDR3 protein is CASARWDGYEQYV. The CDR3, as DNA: TGTGCCAGCGCCAGGTGGGATGGCTACGAGCAGTACGTC.

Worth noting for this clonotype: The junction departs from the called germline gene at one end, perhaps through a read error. The DNA of the CDR3 is TGCAGCGGCCGGGCCAATGGAAACACTGAAGCCTTCTTT. Protein sequence: CSGRANGNTEAFF. This sequence joins TRBV29-1 and TRBJ1-1; D ambiguous. Germline V gene lookup returns CDR1 SQVTM and CDR2 ANQGSEA. CDR3 length: 13 amino acids.

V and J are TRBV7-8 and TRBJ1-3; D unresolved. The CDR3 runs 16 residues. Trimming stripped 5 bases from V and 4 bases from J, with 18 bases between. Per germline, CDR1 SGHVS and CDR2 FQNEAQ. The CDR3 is CASSVTASVRGNTIYF. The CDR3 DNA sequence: TGTGCCAGCAGCGTTACCGCCTCTGTTAGAGGAAACACCATATATTTT.

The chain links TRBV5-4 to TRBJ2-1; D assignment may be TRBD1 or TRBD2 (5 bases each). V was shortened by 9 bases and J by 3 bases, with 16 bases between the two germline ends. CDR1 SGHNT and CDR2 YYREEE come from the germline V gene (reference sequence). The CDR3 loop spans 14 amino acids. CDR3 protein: CATTTRGVYNEQFF. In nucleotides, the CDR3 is TGTGCCACCACGACCAGAGGGGTCTACAATGAGCAGTTCTTC.

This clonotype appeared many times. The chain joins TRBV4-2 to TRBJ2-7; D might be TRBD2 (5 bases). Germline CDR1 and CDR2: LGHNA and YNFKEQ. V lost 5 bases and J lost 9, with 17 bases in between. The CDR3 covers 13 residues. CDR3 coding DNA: TGTGCCAGCAGCTCGACTGGACCGGCGGGGCAGTACTTC. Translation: CASSSTGPAGQYF.

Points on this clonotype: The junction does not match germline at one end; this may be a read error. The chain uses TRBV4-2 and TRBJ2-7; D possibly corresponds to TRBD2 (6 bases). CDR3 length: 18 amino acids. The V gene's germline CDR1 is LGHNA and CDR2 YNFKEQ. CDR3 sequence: CASRQGLRGEENSYEQYF. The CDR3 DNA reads TGTGCCAGCAGACAAGGCTTACGAGGGGAGGAGAACTCCTACGAGCAGTACTTC.

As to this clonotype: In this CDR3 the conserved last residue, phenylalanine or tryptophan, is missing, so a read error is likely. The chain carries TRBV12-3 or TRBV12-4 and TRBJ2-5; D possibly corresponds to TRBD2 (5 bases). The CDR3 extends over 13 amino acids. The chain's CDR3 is CSRSFMPGETQYS. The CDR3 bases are TGTTCCCGCAGTTTCATGCCGGGGGAGACCCAGTACTCC.

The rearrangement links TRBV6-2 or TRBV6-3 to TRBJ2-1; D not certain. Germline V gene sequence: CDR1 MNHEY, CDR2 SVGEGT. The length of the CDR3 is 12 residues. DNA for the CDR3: TGTGTCAACTGCAGCTCCTACAATGAGCAGTTCTTC. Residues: CVNCSSYNEQFF.

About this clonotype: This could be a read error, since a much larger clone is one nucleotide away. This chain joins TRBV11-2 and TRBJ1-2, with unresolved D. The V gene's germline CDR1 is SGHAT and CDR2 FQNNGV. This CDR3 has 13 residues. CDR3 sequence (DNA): TGTGCCGGCAGCCCTACCGAAGCCTATGGCTACACCTTC. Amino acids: CAGSPTEAYGYTF.

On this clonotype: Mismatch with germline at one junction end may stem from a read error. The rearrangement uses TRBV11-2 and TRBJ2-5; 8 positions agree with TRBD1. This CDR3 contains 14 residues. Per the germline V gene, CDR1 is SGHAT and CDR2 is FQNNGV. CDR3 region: CASSPAGGREIQYF. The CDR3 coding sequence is TGTGCCAGCAGCCCAGCAGGGGGCAGGGAGATCCAGTACTTC.

The CDR3 loop reads CASSLALSGTTSTDTQYF. The CDR3, as DNA: TGCGCCAGCAGCTTGGCACTCTCTGGGACTACTAGCACAGATACGCAGTATTTT. V gene TRBV5-1 combines with J gene TRBJ2-3; 7 bases line up with TRBD2. Germline V gene sequence: CDR1 SGHRS, CDR2 YFSETQ. This CDR3 region has 18 residues. Unmatched junction bases numbered 10, after V lost 0 bases and J lost 0 bases.

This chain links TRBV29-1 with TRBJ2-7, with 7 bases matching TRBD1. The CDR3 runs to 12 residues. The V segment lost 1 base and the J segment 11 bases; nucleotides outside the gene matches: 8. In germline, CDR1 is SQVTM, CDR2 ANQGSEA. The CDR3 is CSVEGQGWEKYF. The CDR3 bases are TGCAGCGTTGAAGGACAGGGATGGGAAAAGTACTTC.

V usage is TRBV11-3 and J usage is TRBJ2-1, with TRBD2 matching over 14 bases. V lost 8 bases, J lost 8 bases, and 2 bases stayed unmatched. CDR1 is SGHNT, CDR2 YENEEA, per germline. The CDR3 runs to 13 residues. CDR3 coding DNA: TGTGCCAGCGGGACTAGCGGGAGAGATGAGCAGTTCTTC. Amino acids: CASGTSGRDEQFF.

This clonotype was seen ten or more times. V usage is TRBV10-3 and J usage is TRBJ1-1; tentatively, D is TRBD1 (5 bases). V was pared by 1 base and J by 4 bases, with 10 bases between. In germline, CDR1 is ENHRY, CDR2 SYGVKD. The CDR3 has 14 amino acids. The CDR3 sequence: CAISEWQRGTEAFF. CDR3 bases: TGTGCCATCAGTGAGTGGCAGAGGGGCACTGAAGCTTTCTTT.

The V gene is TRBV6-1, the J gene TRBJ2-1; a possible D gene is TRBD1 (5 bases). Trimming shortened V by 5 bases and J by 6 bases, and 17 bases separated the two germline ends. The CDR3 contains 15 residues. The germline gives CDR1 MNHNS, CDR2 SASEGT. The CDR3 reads CASSPPTRQGNEQFF. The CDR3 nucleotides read TGTGCCAGCAGTCCACCGACACGGCAGGGCAATGAGCAGTTCTTC.

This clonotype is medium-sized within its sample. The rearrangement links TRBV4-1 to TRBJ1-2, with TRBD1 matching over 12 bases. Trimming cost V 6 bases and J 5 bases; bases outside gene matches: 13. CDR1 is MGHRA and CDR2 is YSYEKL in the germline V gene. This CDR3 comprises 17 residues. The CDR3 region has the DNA TGCGCCAGCAGTCCGGGGACAGGGGGCCTGCTCCGGTATGGCTACACCTTC. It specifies CASSPGTGGLLRYGYTF.

Here the CDR3 reads CASSWGSGGYQETQYF. The CDR3 nucleotides read TGCGCCAGCAGCTGGGGGAGCGGAGGTTACCAAGAGACCCAGTACTTC. The chain carries TRBV5-1 and TRBJ2-5; the D gene could be TRBD1 or TRBD2 (5 bases each). The length of the CDR3 is 16 residues. V lost 3 bases and J lost 0, with 15 bases in between. Looked up from germline, CDR1 is SGHRS and CDR2 is YFSETQ.

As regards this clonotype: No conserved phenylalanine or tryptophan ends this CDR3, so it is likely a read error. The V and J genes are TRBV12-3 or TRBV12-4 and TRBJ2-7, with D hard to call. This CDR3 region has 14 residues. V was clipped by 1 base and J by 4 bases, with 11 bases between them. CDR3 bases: TGTGCCAGCAGTTTAGGTCAAGGGTTTTACGAGCAGTACCTC. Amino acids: CASSLGQGFYEQYL.

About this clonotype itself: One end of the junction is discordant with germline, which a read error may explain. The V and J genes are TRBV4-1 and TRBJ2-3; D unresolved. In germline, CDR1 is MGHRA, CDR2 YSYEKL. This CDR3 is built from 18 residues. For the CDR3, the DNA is TGCGCCAGCAGCCAAATCAGGTGGGTCTATCCTGGCACAGACACGCAGTATTTT. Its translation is CASSQIRWVYPGTDTQYF.